This TCR beta chain came from a study of blood T cell repertoires in COVID-19. Study-wide context: Material from acute and convalescent COVID-19 was sourced from the United States, Italy and Spain. The analysed material was cDNA or gDNA that came from T cells, B-cell-depleted T cells, or PBMCs.

This clone was recorded only once. CDR1 and CDR2 (germline): SEHNR, FQNEAQ (reference sequence). V trimming: 5 bases; J trimming: 2 bases; junction bases outside the gene matches: 3. The CDR3 loop spans 13 amino acids. In the original analysis: From reference gene primer amplification, estimates of nucleated cell counts were derived. Clones were read by immunoSEQ multiplex PCR, and TCRdb kept only the in-frame ones, dropping some. The V and J calls and the clone size are those of that table, but D and trimming were determined from the DNA. Of approximately 70,000 clones listed, approximately 79% are singletons.

This sequence was found in an elderly woman with active or convalescent COVID-19. Sample: peripheral blood. This sequence joins TRBV7-9 and TRBJ2-7, with 7 bases lining up with TRBD2. The CDR3 DNA is TGTGCCAGCAGCCACGGGGGGACCTACGAGCAGTACTTC. As protein: CASSHGGTYEQYF.